The next 18 T cell receptor beta chains were all read from a single sample in a study of shared clonotypes between healthy human individuals. Naivety among CD8 cells was defined by CD45RO negativity and positive CCR7 selection, thereby excluding terminally differentiated effector memory CD45RA+ cells. The data were produced by immunoSEQ multiplex PCR, yet TCRdb's version contains in-frame clones alone and is incomplete. Of hundreds of thousands of clones listed, almost 95% are singletons. Sequenced input: naive CD8+ T cells sorted from blood. Receptors were obtained from a man aged 25 to 45 in good health.

This clone was seen at least ten times. The rearrangement uses TRBV30 and TRBJ2-7; possibly TRBD2 for D (6 bases). Deletions cut 5 bases from V and 5 bases from J, with 22 bases between. This CDR3 has 15 residues. Germline CDR1 reads GTSNPN; CDR2 reads SVGIG (reference sequence). CDR3 bases: TGTGCCTGGGGGCCCGGGCAGGGAGGAGAGGACGAGCAGTACTTC. Amino acids: CAWGPGQGGEDEQYF.

V and J are TRBV7-8 and TRBJ2-5; D remains ambiguous. The V end lost 7 bases, the J end lost 5 bases, and 11 bases lay between the germline ends. Germline CDR1 reads SGHVS; CDR2 reads FQNEAQ. CDR3 length equals 12 residues. For the CDR3, the DNA is TGTGCCAGCATCCATGATGGCGAGACCCAGTACTTC. Translation: CASIHDGETQYF. The full variable domain, completed using reference TRBV7-8 and TRBJ2-5, is GAGVSQSPRYKVAKRGQDVALRCDPISGHVSLFWYQQALGQGPEFLTYFQNEAQLDKSGLPSDRFFAERPEGSVSTLKIQRTQQEDSAVYLCASIHDGETQYFGPGTRLLVL.

The rearrangement uses TRBV6-6 and TRBJ2-5, with a weak D call TRBD2 (6 bases). The germline V gene encodes CDR1 MNHNY and CDR2 SVGAGI (reference sequence). The V gene lost 2 bases and the J gene lost 5 bases, with 15 bases spanning the gap. This CDR3 contains 15 residues. In DNA, the CDR3 is TGTGCCAGCAGTTACGAGCGGGCGCCCCAGGAGACCCAGTACTTC. Translation gives CASSYERAPQETQYF.

The chain carries TRBV27 and TRBJ2-7; a weak D match, TRBD2 (5 bases). Germline V gives CDR1 MNHEY, CDR2 SMNVEV (reference sequence). The CDR3 consists of 17 residues. Trimming took 5 bases from V and 0 from J, leaving 20 bases between them. This chain's CDR3 is CASSLLAGDSGSYEQYF. CDR3 sequence (DNA): TGTGCCAGCAGTCTCCTAGCAGGAGATTCGGGCTCCTACGAGCAGTACTTC.

This chain connects TRBV7-9 to TRBJ2-3; a weak D match, TRBD2 (5 bases). The germline gives CDR1 SEHNR, CDR2 FQNEAQ (reference sequence). The CDR3 length is 18 residues. Trimming took 5 bases from V and 0 from J, leaving 21 bases between them. The DNA for the CDR3 is TGTGCCAGCAGCCCCTCCCTGCGGGCCCTGACTAGCACAGATACGCAGTATTTT. Its protein is CASSPSLRALTSTDTQYF.

This chain joins TRBV6-5 and TRBJ2-1, with a possible D match to TRBD1 (6 bases). Germline CDR1 reads MNHEY; CDR2 reads SVGAGI. CDR3 length: 16 amino acids. The V end was cut by 0 bases, the J end by 1 base, with 10 bases between. The CDR3 DNA reads as TGTGCCAGCAGTTACTCAGGGGGAGAATCCTACAATGAGCAGTTCTTC. It codes for CASSYSGGESYNEQFF.

V usage is TRBV7-9 and J usage is TRBJ2-3; 13 positions match TRBD2. Germline loops: CDR1 SEHNR, CDR2 FQNEAQ (reference sequence). This CDR3 has 16 residues. V lost 6 bases and J lost 1; bases outside the gene matches: 4. Here the CDR3 DNA reads TGTGCCAGCAGTGAGGGGACTAGCGGGGGCACAGATACGCAGTATTTT. Translating it yields CASSEGTSGGTDTQYF.

Notes on this clone: The sample holds other DNA sequences that translate to the same CDR3. The V and J genes are TRBV7-9 and TRBJ1-5; tentatively, D is TRBD1 (5 bases). Trimming pared 3 bases from V and 7 bases from J, leaving 7 bases between. CDR1 SEHNR and CDR2 FQNEAQ come from the germline V gene (reference sequence). This CDR3 is built from 12 residues. Here the CDR3 DNA reads TGTGCCAGCAGCTTGCAGGGCCAGCCCCAGCATTTT. As protein: CASSLQGQPQHF.

Concerning this clone: A much bigger clone sits one base away, suggesting this may be a read error. The chain uses TRBV7-3 and TRBJ2-2; no reliable D call. The CDR3 consists of 12 residues. Trimming pared 3 bases from V and 2 bases from J, leaving 1 base between. Germline-derived CDR1 and CDR2 are SGHTA and FQGTGA. The CDR3 sequence is CASSFNTGELFF. The CDR3 DNA sequence: TGTGCCAGCAGCTTCAACACCGGGGAGCTGTTTTTT.

V is TRBV6-5 and J is TRBJ2-2, with D uncertain. The CDR3 has 14 amino acids. Trimming removed 0 bases from V and 3 bases from J, with 5 bases in between. CDR1 is MNHEY and CDR2 is SVGAGI in the germline V gene. In DNA form, the CDR3 reads TGTGCCAGCAGTTACTCGGGGTACACCGGGGAGCTGTTTTTT. Protein: CASSYSGYTGELFF.

This CDR3 is CASSLTSGRFDEQFF. The DNA for the CDR3 is TGTGCCAGCAGCCTGACATCTGGTAGGTTTGATGAGCAGTTCTTC. The genes are TRBV6-6 and TRBJ2-1; D call uncertain. Germline assignment: CDR1 MNHNY and CDR2 SVGAGI (reference sequence). Trimming pared 6 bases from V and 8 bases from J, leaving 20 bases between. This CDR3 region has 15 residues.

The chain carries TRBV6-5 and TRBJ1-2, with 9 bases identical to TRBD1. Trimming took 0 bases from V and 3 from J; bases not matched to a gene: 5. The CDR3 length is 16 residues. The V gene's germline CDR1 is MNHEY and CDR2 SVGAGI. CDR3 in amino acids: CASSYSYRTGDYGYTF. CDR3 bases: TGTGCCAGCAGTTACTCCTATAGGACAGGGGACTATGGCTACACCTTC.

The chain combines TRBV5-1 with TRBJ1-1; TRBD1 aligns across 7 bases. The CDR3 has 17 amino acids. The germline V gene has CDR1 SGHRS and CDR2 YFSETQ. J was trimmed by 1 base and V by 0 bases; bases with no gene match: 9. The CDR3 here is CASSLEGAELGNTEAFF. The CDR3 DNA sequence: TGCGCCAGCAGCTTGGAGGGGGCCGAACTGGGGAACACTGAAGCTTTCTTT.

The chain recombines TRBV28 with TRBJ2-1, with a weak D call TRBD1 (5 bases). The V end was cut by 6 bases, the J end by 7 bases, with 16 bases between. Germline lookup yields CDR1 MDHEN and CDR2 SYDVKM. CDR3 length equals 14 residues. CDR3 protein: CASRPLGLENEQFF. As DNA, the CDR3 is TGTGCCAGCAGACCCTTGGGGCTAGAAAATGAGCAGTTCTTC.

This chain connects TRBV7-9 to TRBJ1-1; D uncertain. Germline-derived CDR1 and CDR2 are SEHNR and FQNEAQ (reference sequence). CDR3 length: 13 residues. Between the trimmed V and J ends, which lost 5 bases and 1 base, there was a span of 8 bases. The CDR3 DNA is TGTGCCAGCAGCATCCCGGGGAACACTGAAGCTTTCTTT. Its protein product is CASSIPGNTEAFF.

This chain uses TRBV9 with TRBJ1-1, with 8 bases lining up with TRBD1. Germline lookup yields CDR1 SGDLS and CDR2 YYNGEE. The CDR3 spans 14 residues. Trimming removed 5 bases from V and 0 bases from J; junction bases left unmatched: 3. This CDR3 is CASSQGAVNTEAFF. As DNA, the CDR3 is TGTGCCAGCAGTCAGGGGGCCGTGAACACTGAAGCTTTCTTT.

This sequence joins TRBV11-2 and TRBJ1-4; D call uncertain. The CDR3 is made up of 16 amino acids. The germline CDR1 and CDR2 sequences are SGHAT and FQNNGV. The ends were cut back, 0 bases at V and 8 bases at J, with 16 bases in the middle. CDR3 amino acids: CASSLDVEEGGEKLFF. DNA of the CDR3: TGTGCCAGCAGCTTAGATGTTGAGGAGGGCGGGGAAAAACTGTTTTTT.

The chain's CDR3 is CASSEYQGGNEQFF. The DNA of the CDR3 is TGTGCCAGCAGTGAATACCAGGGGGGCAATGAGCAGTTCTTC. V gene TRBV6-1 combines with J gene TRBJ2-1; D might be TRBD1 (7 bases). Deletions cut 2 bases from V and 6 bases from J, with 11 bases between. CDR3 length: 14 amino acids. From germline, CDR1 is MNHNS and CDR2 SASEGT.